The 12 T cell receptor beta chains below were found in one sample sequenced in a study of T cells expressing NK-cell markers. TCRdb reprocessed the 5' RACE reads and reports one entry per CDR3 protein, with no DNA. The specimen's table records 550,000 or so distinct CDR3 sequences. The sequenced sample consisted of blood T cells: a sorted CD56 or NKG2C T cell subset, CD4+ or CD8+ T cells, or bulk PBMC T cells (not recorded which). The receptors shown here come from a man aged 18 to 30 in good health.

J is TRBJ2-1 and V is TRBV6-5; TCRdb designates TRBD2, a call that cannot be tested without DNA. CDR1 is MNHEY and CDR2 is SVGAGI in the germline V gene. This CDR3 is 11 amino acids long. The CDR3 sequence: CASSSLAGQFF.

V is TRBV20-1 and J is TRBJ1-2; the D gene TCRdb calls, TRBD1, cannot be checked with no DNA. The CDR3 runs 14 residues. The germline V gene encodes CDR1 DFQATT and CDR2 SNEGSKA (reference sequence). CDR3 amino acids: CSARGQWTDYGYTF.

V usage is TRBV4-2 and J usage is TRBJ2-7; TCRdb indicates TRBD2, and absent DNA this call remains unverified. There are 15 residues in the CDR3. Germline loops: CDR1 LGHNA, CDR2 YNFKEQ. The CDR3 here is CASSQGTSGGYEQYF.

The rearrangement uses TRBV5-6 and TRBJ2-3; absent DNA, TCRdb's TRBD2 call cannot be checked. Per the germline V gene, CDR1 is SGHDT and CDR2 is YYEEEE. The CDR3 contains 13 residues. CDR3 amino acids: CASSFGASAPPSF.

This sequence joins TRBV6-2 or TRBV6-3 and TRBJ2-4. In germline, CDR1 is MNHEY, CDR2 SVGEGT. The CDR3 length is 13 residues. The CDR3 sequence is CASSYGLKNIQYF.

This chain uses TRBV7-2 with TRBJ2-3; TCRdb's D call, TRBD2, is unchecked because there is no DNA. Germline V gives CDR1 SGHTA, CDR2 FQGNSA. CDR3 length: 15 residues. The CDR3 is CASSFGGMGTDTQYF.

V and J are TRBV2 and TRBJ2-1; TCRdb proposes TRBD2, but this gene call is untestable without DNA. CDR3 length equals 17 residues. The germline gives CDR1 SNHLY, CDR2 FYNNEI. The CDR3 protein is CASRIMNSGRVTNEQFF.

The J gene is TRBJ2-3, the V gene TRBV20-1; absent DNA, TCRdb's TRBD2 call cannot be checked. The CDR3 has 15 residues. In germline, CDR1 is DFQATT, CDR2 SNEGSKA (reference sequence). This CDR3 is CSARDQGTSGTTQYF.

The chain couples TRBV29-1 to TRBJ1-2; TCRdb's D call of TRBD1 is untestable without DNA. The CDR3 has 12 amino acids. Germline lookup yields CDR1 SQVTM and CDR2 ANQGSEA. The CDR3 is CSAPGGTGGYTF.

The rearrangement links TRBV24-1 to TRBJ2-3; there is no DNA to check the TCRdb D call of TRBD1. The CDR3 is 16 residues long. Germline V gene sequence: CDR1 KGHDR, CDR2 SFDVKD. The CDR3 loop is CATSEPLGQGEDTQYF.

V is TRBV29-1 and J is TRBJ2-1; TCRdb returns TRBD2, unconfirmable since there is no DNA. The CDR3 runs 14 residues. CDR1 is SQVTM and CDR2 is ANQGSEA in the germline V gene. The CDR3 region is CSVGWASETGEQFF.

This chain connects TRBV24-1 to TRBJ2-3; TCRdb's D call, TRBD1, is unchecked because there is no DNA. The CDR3 consists of 18 residues. CDR1 is KGHDR and CDR2 is SFDVKD in the germline V gene. CDR3: CATSDLKGSRGLTDTQYF.